The 3 T cell receptor beta chains presented below share a single source sample, sequenced in a study of cytomegalovirus exposure and HLA in healthy donors (dated by TCRdb to about 2017). The method behind the library was the immunoSEQ multiplex PCR assay. For the multiplex PCR, a mixture combining 60 forward primers for TCR Vbeta segments and 13 reverse primers for TCR Jbeta segments was used. Held by TCRdb, this immuneACCESS table contains in-frame sequences only and omits some clones. Under half of the omission traces to an unresolved V gene where checked; the cause of the rest is unknown. The sample table shows 150,000 to 200,000 clones, and 60% to 80% are seen once. The ten largest account for around a tenth of the sample. Input material: PBMCs. Receptors originate from a man between 18 and 29 years old in good health and CMV-seropositive.

V usage is TRBV5-4 and J usage is TRBJ1-3; D uncertain. Germline CDR1 reads SGHNT; CDR2 reads YYREEE (reference sequence). The germline V and J ends were trimmed by 0 bases and 1 base, with 17 bases remaining between them. The CDR3 runs to 18 residues. The CDR3 here is CASSLDSTSSLSGNTIYF. CDR3 coding DNA: TGTGCCAGCAGCTTGGACAGTACCTCAAGCCTATCTGGAAACACCATATATTTT.

About this clone itself: In the same sample, other DNA sequences code for this CDR3. The rearrangement joins TRBV7-3 to TRBJ2-3; TRBD1 agrees at 10 bases. The CDR3 consists of 14 residues. Trimming at V came to 5 bases and at J to 4 bases, leaving 3 bases not matched to a gene. Per germline, CDR1 SGHTA and CDR2 FQGTGA. CDR3 protein: CASSPGQGSDTQYF. For the CDR3, the DNA is TGTGCCAGCAGCCCGGGACAGGGGTCAGATACGCAGTATTTT.

This clone has just one count. V is TRBV27 and J is TRBJ2-2; TRBD2 agrees at 12 bases. V trimming: 6 bases; J trimming: 7 bases; junction bases outside the gene matches: 12. The CDR3 is made up of 17 amino acids. Germline V lookup: CDR1 MNHEY, CDR2 SMNVEV (reference sequence). The CDR3, as DNA: TGTGCCAGCAGATTAACTAGCGGGGGGCCCGGAGGCGGGGAGCTGTTTTTT. Its translation: CASRLTSGGPGGGELFF.